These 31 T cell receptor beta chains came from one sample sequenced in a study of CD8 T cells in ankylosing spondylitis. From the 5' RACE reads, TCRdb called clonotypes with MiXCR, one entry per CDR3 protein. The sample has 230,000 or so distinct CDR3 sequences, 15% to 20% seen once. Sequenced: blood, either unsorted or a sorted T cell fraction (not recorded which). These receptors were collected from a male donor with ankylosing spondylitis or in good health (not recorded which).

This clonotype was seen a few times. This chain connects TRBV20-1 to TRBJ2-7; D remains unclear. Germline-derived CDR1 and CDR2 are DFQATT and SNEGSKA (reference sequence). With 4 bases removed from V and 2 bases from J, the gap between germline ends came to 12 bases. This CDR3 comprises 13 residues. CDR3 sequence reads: CSATRTNTYEQYF. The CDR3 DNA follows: TGCAGTGCTACCAGGACCAACACCTACGAGCAGTACTTC.

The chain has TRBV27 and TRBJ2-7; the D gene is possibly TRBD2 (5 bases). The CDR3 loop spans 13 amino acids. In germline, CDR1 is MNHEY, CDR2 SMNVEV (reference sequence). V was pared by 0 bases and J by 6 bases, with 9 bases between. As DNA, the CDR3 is TGTGCCAGCAGTTTATCAATACGGGGCGAGCAGTACTTC. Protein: CASSLSIRGEQYF.

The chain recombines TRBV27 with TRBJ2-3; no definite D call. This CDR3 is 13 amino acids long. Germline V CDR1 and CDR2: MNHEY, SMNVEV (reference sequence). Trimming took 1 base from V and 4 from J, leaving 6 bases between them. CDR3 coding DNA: TGTGCCAGCAGTTTATTTTTTGCAGATACGCAGTATTTT. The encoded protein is CASSLFFADTQYF.

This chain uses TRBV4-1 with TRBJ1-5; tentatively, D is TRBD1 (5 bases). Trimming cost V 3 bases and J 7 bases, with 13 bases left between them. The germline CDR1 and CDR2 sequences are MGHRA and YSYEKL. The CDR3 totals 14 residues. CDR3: CASSQFGGGQPQHF. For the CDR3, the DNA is TGCGCCAGCAGCCAGTTCGGGGGAGGGCAGCCCCAGCATTTT.

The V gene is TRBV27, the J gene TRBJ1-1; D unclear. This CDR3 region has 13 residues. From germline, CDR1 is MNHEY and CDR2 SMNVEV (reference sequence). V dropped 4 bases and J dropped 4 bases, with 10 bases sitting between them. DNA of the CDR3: TGTGCCAGCAGTTCCTCCCCCACCACTGAAGCTTTCTTT. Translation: CASSSSPTTEAFF.

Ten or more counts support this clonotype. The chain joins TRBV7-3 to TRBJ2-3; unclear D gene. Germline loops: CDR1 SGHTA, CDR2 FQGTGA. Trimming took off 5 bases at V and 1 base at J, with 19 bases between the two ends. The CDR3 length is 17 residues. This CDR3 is CASSPSGGRGRTDTQYF. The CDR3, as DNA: TGTGCCAGCAGCCCCTCGGGCGGCCGAGGTCGCACAGATACGCAGTATTTT.

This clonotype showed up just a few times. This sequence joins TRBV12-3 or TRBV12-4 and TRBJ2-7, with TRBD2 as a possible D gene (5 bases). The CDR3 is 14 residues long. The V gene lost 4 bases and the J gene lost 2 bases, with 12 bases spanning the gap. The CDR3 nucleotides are TGTGCCAGCAGTTCGTGGGGAGTAACCTACGAGCAGTACTTC. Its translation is CASSSWGVTYEQYF.

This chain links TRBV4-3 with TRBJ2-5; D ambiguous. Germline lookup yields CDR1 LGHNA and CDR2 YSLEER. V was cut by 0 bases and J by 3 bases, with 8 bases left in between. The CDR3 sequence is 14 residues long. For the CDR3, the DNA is TGCGCCAGCAGCCAAGAAATCGACGAAGAGACCCAGTACTTC. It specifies CASSQEIDEETQYF.

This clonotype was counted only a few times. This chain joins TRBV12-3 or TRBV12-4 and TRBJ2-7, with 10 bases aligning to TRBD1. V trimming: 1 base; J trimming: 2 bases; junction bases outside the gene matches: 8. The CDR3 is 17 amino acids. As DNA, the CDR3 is TGTGCCAGCAGTTTAGGGGACAGGGGTGGGTCTGCCTACGAGCAGTACTTC. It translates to CASSLGDRGGSAYEQYF.

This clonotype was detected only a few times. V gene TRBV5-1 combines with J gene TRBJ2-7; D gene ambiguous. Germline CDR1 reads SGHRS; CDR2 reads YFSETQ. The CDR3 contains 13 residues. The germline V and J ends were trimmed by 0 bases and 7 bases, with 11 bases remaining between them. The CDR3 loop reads CASSLDGVREQYF. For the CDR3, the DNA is TGCGCCAGCAGCTTGGATGGGGTGAGGGAGCAGTACTTC.

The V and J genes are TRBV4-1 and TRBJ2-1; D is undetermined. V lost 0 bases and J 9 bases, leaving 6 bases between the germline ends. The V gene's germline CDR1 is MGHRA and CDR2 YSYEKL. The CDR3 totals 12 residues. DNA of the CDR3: TGCGCCAGCAGCCAAGATATGGGTGAGCAGTTCTTC. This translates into CASSQDMGEQFF.

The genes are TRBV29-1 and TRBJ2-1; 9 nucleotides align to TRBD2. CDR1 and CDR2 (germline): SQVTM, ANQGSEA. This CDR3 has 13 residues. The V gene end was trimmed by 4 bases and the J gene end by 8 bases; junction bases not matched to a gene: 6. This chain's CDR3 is CSVVAGGPHEQFF. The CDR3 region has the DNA TGCAGCGTTGTCGCGGGAGGGCCCCATGAGCAGTTCTTC.

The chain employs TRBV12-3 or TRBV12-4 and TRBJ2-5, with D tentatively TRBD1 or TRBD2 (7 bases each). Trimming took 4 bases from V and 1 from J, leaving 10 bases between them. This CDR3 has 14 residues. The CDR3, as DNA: TGTGCCAGCAGTTGGGAGGGGGCCCAAGAGACCCAGTACTTC. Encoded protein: CASSWEGAQETQYF.

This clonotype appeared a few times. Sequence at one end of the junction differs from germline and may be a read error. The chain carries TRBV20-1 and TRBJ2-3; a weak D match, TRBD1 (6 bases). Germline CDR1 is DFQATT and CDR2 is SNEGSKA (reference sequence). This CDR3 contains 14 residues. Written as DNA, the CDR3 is TGCAGTGCTGGAGACAGGTACCAAACAGATACGCAGTATTTT. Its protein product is CSAGDRYQTDTQYF.

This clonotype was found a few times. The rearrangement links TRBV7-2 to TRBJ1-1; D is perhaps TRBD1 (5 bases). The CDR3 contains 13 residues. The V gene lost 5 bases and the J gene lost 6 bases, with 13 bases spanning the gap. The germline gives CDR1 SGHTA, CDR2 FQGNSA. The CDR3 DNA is TGTGCCAGCAGCCCGACGTGGGGGGCTGAAGCTTTCTTT. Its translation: CASSPTWGAEAFF.

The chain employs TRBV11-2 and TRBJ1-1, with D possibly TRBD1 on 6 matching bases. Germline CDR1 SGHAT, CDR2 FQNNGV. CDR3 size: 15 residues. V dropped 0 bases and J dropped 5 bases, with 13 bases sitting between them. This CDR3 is CASSLDFGQRTEAFF. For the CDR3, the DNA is TGTGCCAGCAGCTTAGATTTCGGACAGCGAACTGAAGCTTTCTTT. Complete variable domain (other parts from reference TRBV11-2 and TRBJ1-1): EAGVAQSPRYKIIEKRQSVAFWCNPISGHATLYWYQQILGQGPKLLIQFQNNGVVDDSQLPKDRFSAERLKGVDSTLKIQPAKLEDSAVYLCASSLDFGQRTEAFFGQGTRLTVV.

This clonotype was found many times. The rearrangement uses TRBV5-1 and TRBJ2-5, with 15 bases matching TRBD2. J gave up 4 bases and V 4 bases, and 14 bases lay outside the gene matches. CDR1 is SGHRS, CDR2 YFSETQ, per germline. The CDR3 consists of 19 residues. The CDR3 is CASSQGTYGTSGRIETQYF. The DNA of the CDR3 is TGCGCCAGCAGCCAAGGAACTTACGGGACTAGCGGGAGGATAGAGACCCAGTACTTC.

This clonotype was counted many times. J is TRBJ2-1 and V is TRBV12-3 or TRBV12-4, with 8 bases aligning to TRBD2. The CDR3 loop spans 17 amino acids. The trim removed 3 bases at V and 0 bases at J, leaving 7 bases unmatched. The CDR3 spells CASSFQVAGSSYNEQFF. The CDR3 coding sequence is TGTGCCAGCAGTTTCCAAGTAGCGGGGAGCTCCTACAATGAGCAGTTCTTC.

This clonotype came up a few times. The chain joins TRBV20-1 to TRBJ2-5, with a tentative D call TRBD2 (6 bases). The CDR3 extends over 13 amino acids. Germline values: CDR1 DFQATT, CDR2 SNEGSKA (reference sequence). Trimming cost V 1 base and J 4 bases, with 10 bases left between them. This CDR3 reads CSARALGGETQYF. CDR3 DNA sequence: TGCAGTGCTAGAGCACTGGGGGGAGAGACCCAGTACTTC.

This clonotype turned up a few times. As DNA, the CDR3 is TGTGCCAGCAGCTTAGCGGCGGTGAATGAGCAGTTCTTC. Its translation is CASSLAAVNEQFF. V usage is TRBV7-2 and J usage is TRBJ2-1, with D hard to call. V lost 0 bases and J lost 7, with 7 bases in between. The CDR3 is 13 residues long. Germline V gene lookup returns CDR1 SGHTA and CDR2 FQGNSA.

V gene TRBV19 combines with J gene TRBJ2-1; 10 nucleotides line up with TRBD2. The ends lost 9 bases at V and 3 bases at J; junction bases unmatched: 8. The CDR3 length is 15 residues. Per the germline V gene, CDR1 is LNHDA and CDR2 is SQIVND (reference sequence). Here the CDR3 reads CASSYGTSVYNEQFF. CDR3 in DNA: TGTGCCAGCTCTTATGGGACTAGCGTCTACAATGAGCAGTTCTTC.

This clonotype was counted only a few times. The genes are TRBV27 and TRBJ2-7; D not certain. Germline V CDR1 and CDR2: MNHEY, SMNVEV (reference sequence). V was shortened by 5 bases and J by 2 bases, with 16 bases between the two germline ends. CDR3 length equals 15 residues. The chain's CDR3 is CASSLSNPSTYEQYF. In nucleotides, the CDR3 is TGTGCCAGCAGTCTCTCAAACCCCTCAACCTACGAGCAGTACTTC.

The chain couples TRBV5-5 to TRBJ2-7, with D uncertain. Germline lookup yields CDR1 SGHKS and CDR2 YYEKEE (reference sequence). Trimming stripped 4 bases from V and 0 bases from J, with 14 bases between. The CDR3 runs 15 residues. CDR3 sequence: CASSPVDLGSYEQYF. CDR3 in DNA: TGTGCCAGCAGCCCCGTGGACCTTGGCTCCTACGAGCAGTACTTC.

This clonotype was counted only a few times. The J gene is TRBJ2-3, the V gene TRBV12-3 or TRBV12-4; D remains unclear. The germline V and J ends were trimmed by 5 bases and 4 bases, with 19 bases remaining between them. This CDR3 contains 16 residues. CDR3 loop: CASSTPSGIPPDTQYF. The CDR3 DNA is TGTGCCAGCAGTACGCCCTCCGGAATCCCGCCAGATACGCAGTATTTT.

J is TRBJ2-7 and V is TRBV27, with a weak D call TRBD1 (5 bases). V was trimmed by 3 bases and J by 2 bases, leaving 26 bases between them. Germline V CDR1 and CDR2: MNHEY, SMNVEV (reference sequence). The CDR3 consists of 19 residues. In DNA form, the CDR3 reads TGTGCCAGCAGTTTGGGGCTTTGGTCGGCGGATCCCACGGCCTACGAGCAGTACTTC. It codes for CASSLGLWSADPTAYEQYF.

The CDR3: CAWRGPYSYNEQFF. CDR3 sequence (DNA): TGTGCCTGGAGAGGGCCATACTCCTACAATGAGCAGTTCTTC. The chain employs TRBV30 and TRBJ2-1; unclear D gene. In germline, CDR1 is GTSNPN, CDR2 SVGIG (reference sequence). Trimming removed 3 bases at V and 0 bases at J, with 9 bases between. This CDR3 comprises 14 residues.

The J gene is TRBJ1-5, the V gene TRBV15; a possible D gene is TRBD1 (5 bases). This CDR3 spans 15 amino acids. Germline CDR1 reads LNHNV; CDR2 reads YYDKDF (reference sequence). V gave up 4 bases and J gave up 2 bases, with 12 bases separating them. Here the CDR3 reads CATSTMTEGNQPQHF. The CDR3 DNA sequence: TGTGCCACCAGCACCATGACAGAGGGCAATCAGCCCCAGCATTTT. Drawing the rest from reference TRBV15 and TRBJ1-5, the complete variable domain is DAMVIQNPRYQVTQFGKPVTLSCSQTLNHNVMYWYQQKSSQAPKLLFHYYDKDFNNEADTPDNFQSRRPNTSFCFLDIRSPGLGDTAMYLCATSTMTEGNQPQHFGDGTRLSIL.

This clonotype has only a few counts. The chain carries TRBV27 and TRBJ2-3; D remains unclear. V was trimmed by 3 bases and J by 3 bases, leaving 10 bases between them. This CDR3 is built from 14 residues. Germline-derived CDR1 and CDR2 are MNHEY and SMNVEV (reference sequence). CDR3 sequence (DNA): TGTGCCAGCAGTTTTACGGTGGGTACAGATACGCAGTATTTT. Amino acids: CASSFTVGTDTQYF.

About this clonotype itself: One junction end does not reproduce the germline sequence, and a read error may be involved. The CDR3 coding sequence is TGTGCCAGCAGCTTAGCTAGTCTTTCGAGCTCCTACAATGAGAAGTTCTTC. Encoded protein: CASSLASLSSSYNEKFF. The rearrangement joins TRBV7-6 to TRBJ2-1; D remains unclear. The CDR3 has 17 amino acids. Germline CDR1 is SGHVS and CDR2 is FNYEAQ.

The CDR3 loop reads CASPPYNEQFF. The CDR3 DNA reads TGTGCCAGTCCACCCTACAATGAGCAGTTCTTC. The chain is built from TRBV12-3 or TRBV12-4 and TRBJ2-1; D not resolved. This CDR3 spans 11 amino acids. Trimming took off 9 bases at V and 2 bases at J, with 5 bases between the two ends.

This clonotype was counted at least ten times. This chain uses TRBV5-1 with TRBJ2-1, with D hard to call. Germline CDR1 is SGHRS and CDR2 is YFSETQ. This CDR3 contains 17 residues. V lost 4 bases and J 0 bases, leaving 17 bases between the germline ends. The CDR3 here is CASSPRHVQSSYNEQFF. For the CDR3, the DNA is TGCGCCAGCAGCCCTAGACACGTCCAGAGCTCCTACAATGAGCAGTTCTTC.